This T cell receptor (beta chain) was sequenced for a study of identical twins. Healthy Caucasians provided all donations. One entry per CDR3 protein, called by TCRdb with MiXCR from the 5' RACE reads. The sample holds about 520,000 distinct CDR3 sequences; roughly a fifth are singletons and the top ten take under 0.95%. Trimming removed 4 bases at V and 3 bases at J, with 8 bases between. This CDR3 is 12 amino acids long. CDR1 is SGHDT and CDR2 is YYEEEE in the germline V gene. This clonotype occurred many times. These data are also associated with another study on T cells expressing NK-cell markers. That study reports: From sorted CD3+CD56+NKG2C+, CD3+CD56+NKG2C- and CD3+CD56-NKG2C+ T cells came the TCR beta repertoires. Several donors likewise had their CD3+CD56-NKG2C+ fraction led by these clonotypes. Whether expanded NKG2C+ T cell clones were HCMV specific stayed uncertain.

Sequencing was carried out using CD4+ T cells sorted from blood. The chain has TRBV5-6 and TRBJ2-7; possibly TRBD1 for D (5 bases). This TCR came from a woman aged 18-35 years in good health. CDR3 sequence: CASSRTLYEQYF. In nucleotides, the CDR3 is TGTGCCAGCAGCAGGACACTCTACGAGCAGTACTTC.